This T cell receptor beta chain was sequenced during a study of cytomegalovirus exposure and HLA in healthy donors. A few counts support this clone. PCR used 60 Vbeta primers and 13 Jbeta primers. Produced via immunoSEQ multiplex PCR; TCRdb's table is partial and in-frame only. The top ten clones hold roughly 3.1% of a sample with 60,000 to 80,000 clones, 62% of them seen once. Everyone who donated was a healthy bone marrow donor. The CDR3 loop spans 14 amino acids. CDR1 SGHTA and CDR2 FQGNSA come from the germline V gene. Trimming stripped 3 bases from V and 8 bases from J, with 16 bases between. This receptor was obtained from a man between 25 and 39 years old in good health and CMV-seronegative. The J gene is TRBJ1-1, the V gene TRBV7-2; TRBD1 is a possible D gene (5 bases). Input material: PBMCs. CDR3 sequence reads: CASSFNSDTDEAFF. The CDR3 nucleotides are TGTGCCAGCAGCTTTAATTCGGACACCGACGAAGCTTTCTTT.